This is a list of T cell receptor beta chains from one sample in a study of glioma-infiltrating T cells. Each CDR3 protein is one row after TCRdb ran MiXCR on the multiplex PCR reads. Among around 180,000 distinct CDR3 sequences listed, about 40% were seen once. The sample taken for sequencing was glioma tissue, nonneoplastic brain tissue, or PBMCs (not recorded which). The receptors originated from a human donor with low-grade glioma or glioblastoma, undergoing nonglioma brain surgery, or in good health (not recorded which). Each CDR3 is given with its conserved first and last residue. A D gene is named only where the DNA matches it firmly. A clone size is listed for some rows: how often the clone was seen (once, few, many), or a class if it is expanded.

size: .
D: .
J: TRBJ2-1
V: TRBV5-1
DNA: TGCGCCAGCAGCTTGAACGCTTACAATGAGCAGTTCTTC
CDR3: CASSLNAYNEQFF

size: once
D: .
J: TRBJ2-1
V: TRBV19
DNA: TGTGCCAGTAGTATAACCCTACAGGGCTGTGAGCAGTTCTTC
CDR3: CASSITLQGCEQFF

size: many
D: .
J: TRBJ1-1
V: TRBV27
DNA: TGTGCCAGCAGCCGGCTACTGGACGGATTAATGAACACTGAAGCTTTCTTT
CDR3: CASSRLLDGLMNTEAFF

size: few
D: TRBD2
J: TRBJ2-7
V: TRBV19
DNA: TGTGCCAGTAGTCGGTGGGCTAGCGGGACCTACGAGCAGTACTTC
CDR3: CASSRWASGTYEQYF

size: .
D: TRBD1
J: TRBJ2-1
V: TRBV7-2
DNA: TGTGCCAGCAAGGCAGGGGGCCTGGATGAGCAGTTCTTC
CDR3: CASKAGGLDEQFF

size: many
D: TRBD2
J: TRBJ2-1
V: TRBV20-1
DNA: TGCAGTGCTGGATTAGCGGGATTTGAGCAGTTCTTC
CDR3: CSAGLAGFEQFF

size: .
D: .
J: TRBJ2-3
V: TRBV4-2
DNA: TGTGTCAGCAGCCAAGCCCCTCGGGCCTACAGGGATACGCAGTATTTT
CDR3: CVSSQAPRAYRDTQYF

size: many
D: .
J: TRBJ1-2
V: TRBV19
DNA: TGTGCCAGTAGTATTCCAGGAGCTCGCTATGGCTACACCTTC
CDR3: CASSIPGARYGYTF

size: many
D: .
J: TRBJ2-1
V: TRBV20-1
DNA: TGCAGTGTAGGACAGAACTCCTACAATGAGCAGTTCTTC
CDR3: CSVGQNSYNEQFF

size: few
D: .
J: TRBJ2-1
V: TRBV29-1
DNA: TGCAGCGTTGGACTTTTTGGCTCCTACAATGAGCAGTTCTTC
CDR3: CSVGLFGSYNEQFF

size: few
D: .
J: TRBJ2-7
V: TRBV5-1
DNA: TGCGCCAGCAAAACCCGGGACGGCTTACCCTACGAGCAGTACTTC
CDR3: CASKTRDGLPYEQYF

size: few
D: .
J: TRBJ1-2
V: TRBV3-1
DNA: TGTGCCAGCAGCCAAGAGTTTGCTAGGGACGGCTACACCTTC
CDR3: CASSQEFARDGYTF

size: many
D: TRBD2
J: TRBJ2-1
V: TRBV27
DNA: TGTGCCAGCAGCCCCCTAGCGGGCCGTCGTCATGAGCAGTTCTTC
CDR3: CASSPLAGRRHEQFF

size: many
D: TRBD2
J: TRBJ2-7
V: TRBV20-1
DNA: TGCAGTGCTCGACCTCCGACTAGCGGGAGAGTATACGAGCAGTACTTC
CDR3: CSARPPTSGRVYEQYF

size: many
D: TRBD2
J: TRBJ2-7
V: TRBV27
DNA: TGTGCCAGCAGTTTATCCGGGACTAGCGGCACCTACGAGCAGTACTTC
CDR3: CASSLSGTSGTYEQYF

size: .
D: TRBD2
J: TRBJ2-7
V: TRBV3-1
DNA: TGTGCCAGCAGACGAGAGACGACTAGCGAAACCTACGAGCAGTACTTC
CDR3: CASRRETTSETYEQYF

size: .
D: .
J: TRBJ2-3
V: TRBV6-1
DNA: TGTGCCAGCACAACCCCTAGCAGATTCACAGATACGCAGTATTTT
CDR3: CASTTPSRFTDTQYF

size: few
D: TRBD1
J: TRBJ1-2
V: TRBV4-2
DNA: TGTGCCAGCAGCCAAGATCGACAGGGAGGTCGCGGCTACACCTTC
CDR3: CASSQDRQGGRGYTF

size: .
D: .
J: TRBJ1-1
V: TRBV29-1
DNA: TGCAGCGGCAGGGAGAACACTGAAGCTTTCTTT
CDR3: CSGRENTEAFF

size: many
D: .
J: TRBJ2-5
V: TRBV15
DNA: TGTGCCGCCAGTGTTGGCAGGAGTCTATCGTCAGAGACCCAGTACTTC
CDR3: CAASVGRSLSSETQYF

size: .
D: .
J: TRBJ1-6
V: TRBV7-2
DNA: TGTGCCAGCAGATTCGTAAATTCACCCCTCCACTTT
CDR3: CASRFVNSPLHF

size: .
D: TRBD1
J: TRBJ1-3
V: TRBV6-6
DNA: TGTGCCAGCAGTTACACCGACAGGGGGTCTGGAAACACCATATATTTT
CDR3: CASSYTDRGSGNTIYF

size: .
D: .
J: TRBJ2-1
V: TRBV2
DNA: TGTGCCAGCACCCCCCCCGTTTGGCACGGGCAGTTCTTC
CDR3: CASTPPVWHGQFF

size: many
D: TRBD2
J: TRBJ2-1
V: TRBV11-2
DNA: TGTGCCAGCAGCTTACAGGGACTACTTAACAATGAGCAGTTCTTC
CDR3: CASSLQGLLNNEQFF

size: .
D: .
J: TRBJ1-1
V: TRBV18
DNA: TGTGCCAGCTCACCCCAAGGCCGAGAGGCTTTCTTT
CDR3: CASSPQGREAFF

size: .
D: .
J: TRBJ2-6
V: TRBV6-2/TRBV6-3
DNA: TGTGCCAGCACCCGCGGTGCTGTGGCCAACGTCCTGACTTTC
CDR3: CASTRGAVANVLTF

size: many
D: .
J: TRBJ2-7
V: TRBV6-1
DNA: TGTGCCAGCAGTGAAGCGCTGTCAGACACCTACGAGCAGTACTTC
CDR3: CASSEALSDTYEQYF

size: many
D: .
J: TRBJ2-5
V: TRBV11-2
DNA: TGTGCCAGCAGCCTAGGAGGATGGCAAGAGACCCAGTACTTC
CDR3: CASSLGGWQETQYF

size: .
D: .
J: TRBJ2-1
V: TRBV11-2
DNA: TGTGCCAGCAGCTTAGGTCGGGTACACAATGAGCAGTTCTTC
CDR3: CASSLGRVHNEQFF

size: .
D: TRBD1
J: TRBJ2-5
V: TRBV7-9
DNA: TGTGCCAGTTACCGCGGGACAGGGGGCGATGAGACCCAGTACTTC
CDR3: CASYRGTGGDETQYF

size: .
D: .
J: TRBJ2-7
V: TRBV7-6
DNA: TGTGCCAGCATCCCCCGCCTAGAGGGTTACGAGCAGTACTTC
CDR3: CASIPRLEGYEQYF

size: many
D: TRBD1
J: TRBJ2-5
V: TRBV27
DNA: TGTGCCAGCAGTTCTCCGGGACAGGGGAGAGAGACCCAGTACTTC
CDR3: CASSSPGQGRETQYF

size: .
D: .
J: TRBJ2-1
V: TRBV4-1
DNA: TGCGCCAGCAGCCAAGAGGTCCCTAGCGTAACCAACAATGAGCAGTTCTTC
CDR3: CASSQEVPSVTNNEQFF

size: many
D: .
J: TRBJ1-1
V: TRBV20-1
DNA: TGCAGTGCCCCGCAGCCGGCAGCCTCGAACACTGAAGCTTTCTTT
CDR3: CSAPQPAASNTEAFF

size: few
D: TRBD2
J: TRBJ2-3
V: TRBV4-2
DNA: TGTGCCAGCAGCCAAGTTAAGCGGGACACAGATACGCAGTATTTT
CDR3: CASSQVKRDTDTQYF

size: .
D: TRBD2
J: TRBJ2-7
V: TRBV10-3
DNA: TGTGCCATCAGTGAGGTTCTAGCGGGCGACTTGGAGCAGTACTTC
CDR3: CAISEVLAGDLEQYF

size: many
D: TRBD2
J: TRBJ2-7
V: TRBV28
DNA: TGTGCCAGCAGTTTAGGGACTAGCGGGAGGGGTTACGAGCAGTACTTC
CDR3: CASSLGTSGRGYEQYF

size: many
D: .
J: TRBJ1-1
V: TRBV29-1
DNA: TGCAGCGTTGCGGTCAGCAGGGAAGCTTTCTTT
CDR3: CSVAVSREAFF